This record looks at one T cell receptor (beta chain) sequence and its context. These data originate in a study of blood T cell repertoires in COVID-19. In the study overall: From T cells, B-cell-depleted T cells, or PBMCs came the material, which was cDNA or gDNA.

CDR1 is MNHEY, CDR2 SVGAGI, per germline. The CDR3 covers 13 residues. V shed 4 bases and J shed 9 bases, with 10 bases lying between them. Assay used: immunoSEQ multiplex PCR; TCRdb lists only in-frame clones, some missing. The profile covers a few hundred thousand clones, with around 84% appearing a single time and less than 11% taken by the ten largest. Before being deemed recovered, Cohort 3 donors had two negative PCRs, clearance, or symptom resolution. Material for sequencing was PBMCs or T cells enriched from blood (not recorded which). The chain employs TRBV6-5 and TRBJ1-6; D is perhaps TRBD1 (5 bases). The sequence was obtained from a young woman who had recovered from COVID-19. The CDR3 coding sequence is TGTGCCAGCAGTTTAGGGGTCGGTTCACCCCTCCACTTT. Its protein product is CASSLGVGSPLHF.